A selection of T cell receptor beta chains follows, all from one sample in a study of shared T cell receptors in the human thymus. The assay was immunoSEQ multiplex PCR, and TCRdb's table has in-frame clones only and misses some. Among roughly 660,000 clones listed, around nine tenths were seen once. These records were also assigned to another study, of human thymus T cells.

Sequencing used thymocytes. Receptor source: a boy younger than two with a congenital heart defect. Each CDR3 is given without its conserved first and last residue. The size of a clone is reported for some rows only, either as once, few or many, or as a class for expanded clones.

>TRBJ2-1|TRBV7-6|once
ASSPNLYTYNEQF
>TRBJ2-1|TRBV25-1|.
ASSEKGGGYNEQF
>TRBJ1-4|TRBV27|.
ASSFNRNSTNEKLF
>TRBJ1-2|TRBV12-5|.
ASGLTGVGGGYT
>TRBJ2-3|TRBV5-1|few
ASSPDRGPDTQY
>TRBJ2-7|TRBV5-4|.
ASSLEAGSCQY
>TRBJ1-2|TRBV7-2|.
ASSSQATGEKFGYT
>TRBJ1-2|TRBV4-1|.
ASSQVAGDRGYGYT
>TRBJ1-2|TRBV6-6|.
ASRPGTGAYGYT
>TRBJ2-7|TRBV28|.
ASSQQGAWEQY
>TRBJ1-1|TRBV19|.
ASTGSNTEAF
>TRBJ1-1|TRBV6-6|.
ASSYGGAGNTEAF
>TRBJ1-3|TRBV7-9|.
ASSPGGLQGNSGNTIY
>TRBJ1-5|TRBV6-1|.
ASSDGEGGNQPQH
>TRBJ2-7|TRBV28|.
ASSLKGLDPYEQY
>TRBJ2-7|TRBV4-3|.
ASSQDGGTGDYEQY
>TRBJ2-3|TRBV7-9|.
ASRPTSGTSTDTQY
>TRBJ1-1|TRBV5-1|few
ASSLVLAREKGLTEPSNTEAF
>TRBJ2-7|TRBV7-9|.
ASSLPGQGAHEQY
>TRBJ2-3|TRBV15|.
ATSSHLAGISTDTQY
>TRBJ2-3|TRBV25-1|.
ASSEWSRSSTDTQY
>TRBJ2-1|TRBV14|few
ASSQERERNEQF
>TRBJ2-2|TRBV7-6|once
ASSLGGASGLNTGELF
>TRBJ2-7|TRBV5-1|.
ASSLPDRDNEQY
>TRBJ2-7|TRBV27|.
ASSILAGATLYEQY
>.|TRBV6-5|.
ASSDYRVGEQY
>TRBJ1-5|TRBV23-1|.
ASSQQYNQPQH
>TRBJ2-7|TRBV5-1|.
ASSPPEFGAAYEQY
>TRBJ2-4|TRBV28|.
ASSLKIPGGKPHAKNIQY
>TRBJ2-7|TRBV5-1|.
ASSAYVHAGGGEQY
>TRBJ2-3|TRBV28|once
ASLRSGRGTSTDTQY
>TRBJ2-4|TRBV15|.
ATSRTGTKNIQY
>TRBJ2-7|TRBV10-2|.
ATSGSFDEQY